There are many counts of the clone carrying this TCR beta chain. Its antigen remains unidentified. If no ophthalmopathy appeared within 18 months of follow-up, hyperthyroidism was termed stable. Patients in the hyperthyroidism group, adults aged 18 to 65, were newly diagnosed, under 2 months' duration. Patients were diagnosed from clinical symptoms, serum thyroxine, TRAb, thyroid ultrasound and orbital computed tomography. This specimen belongs to a study of Graves' ophthalmopathy and Graves' hyperthyroidism. Study-level results: At just over 70% sensitivity and roughly 72% specificity, the model predicted progression of the ophthalmopathy.

Trimming shortened V by 5 bases and J by 7 bases, and 17 bases separated the two germline ends. This CDR3 region has 14 residues. The TCR beta CDR3 regions underwent amplification from RNA transcripts. HTBI primers were employed in first-round RT-PCR, then a second-round multiplex PCR followed. TCRdb re-called the multiplex PCR reads through MiXCR, storing one row per CDR3 protein. Counted here are under 800,000 distinct CDR3 sequences, 22% occurring once; the ten biggest clones make up around 6.5%. Specimen: peripheral blood. This TCR derives from a woman aged 18-29 years with stable Graves' hyperthyroidism. Some clones in this sample may be carry-over from other donors' samples. The V call is TRBV12-3 or TRBV12-4, the J call TRBJ1-2; D call uncertain. The CDR3 DNA reads as TGTGCCAGCAGTCCCGGGAGGACGGAGAGTGGCTACACCTTC. Protein: CASSPGRTESGYTF.